This record concerns one T cell receptor (beta chain) sequence. Trimming left V 0 bases short and J 5 bases short, with 8 bases between. Looked up from germline, CDR1 is SGDLS and CDR2 is YYNGEE. CDR3 length equals 14 residues. Generated by immunoSEQ multiplex PCR, the TCRdb table keeps only in-frame clones and is missing some. The table records 210,000 or so clones, less than 85% of them present only once. The data derive from a study of blood T cell repertoires in COVID-19. Sequences were obtained from PBMCs or T cells enriched from blood (not recorded which). V gene TRBV9 combines with J gene TRBJ2-2, with D unresolved. This clonotype was sampled from a man in his sixties who had recovered from COVID-19. CDR3 residues: CASSVVHATGELFF. The CDR3 DNA reads as TGTGCCAGCAGCGTAGTCCACGCGACCGGGGAGCTGTTTTTT.